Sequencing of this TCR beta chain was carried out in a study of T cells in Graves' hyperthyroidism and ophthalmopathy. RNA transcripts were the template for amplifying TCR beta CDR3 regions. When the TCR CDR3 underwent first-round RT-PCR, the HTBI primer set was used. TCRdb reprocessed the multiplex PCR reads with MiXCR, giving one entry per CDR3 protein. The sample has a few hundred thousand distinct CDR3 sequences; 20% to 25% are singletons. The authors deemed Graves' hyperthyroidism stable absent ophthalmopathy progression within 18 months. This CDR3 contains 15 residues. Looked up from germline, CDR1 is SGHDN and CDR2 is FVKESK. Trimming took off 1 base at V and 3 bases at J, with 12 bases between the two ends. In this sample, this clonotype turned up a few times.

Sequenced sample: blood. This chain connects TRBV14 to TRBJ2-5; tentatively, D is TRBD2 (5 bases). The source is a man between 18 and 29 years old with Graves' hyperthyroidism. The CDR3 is CASSQVERGEETQYF. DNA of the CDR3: TGTGCCAGCAGCCAAGTCGAACGGGGTGAAGAGACCCAGTACTTC. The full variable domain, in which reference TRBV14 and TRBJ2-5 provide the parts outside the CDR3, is EAGVTQFPSHSVIEKGQTVTLRCDPISGHDNLYWYRRVMGKEIKFLLHFVKESKQDESGMPNNRFLAERTGGTYSTLKVQPAELEDSGVYFCASSQVERGEETQYFGPGTRLLVL.